Each of the 21 T cell receptor beta chains below was sequenced from the same sample in a study of PD-L1 blockade in urothelial cancer. Only in-frame clones appear in the TCRdb table, and some are missing; sequencing was by immunoSEQ multiplex PCR. The sample has 50,000 or so clones, around 83% seen once. Regarding time point: pretreatment peripheral blood. Material: PBMCs, obtained around atezolizumab (anti-PD-L1) treatment. The source is a man aged 60-69 years with urothelial cancer.

This sequence joins TRBV5-4 and TRBJ2-7, with D unresolved. V shed 0 bases and J shed 4 bases, with 11 bases lying between them. From germline, CDR1 is SGHNT and CDR2 YYREEE (reference sequence). The CDR3 sequence is 14 residues long. The CDR3 DNA reads as TGTGCCAGCAGCTTGGGACCAGGCCTTTACGAGCAGTACTTC. Its translation is CASSLGPGLYEQYF.

The CDR3 spells CASSSTGGGLETQYF. In nucleotides, the CDR3 is TGCGCCAGCAGCTCAACTGGGGGGGGCCTGGAGACCCAGTACTTC. The rearrangement joins TRBV5-1 to TRBJ2-5; a weak D match, TRBD2 (7 bases). Trimming pared 3 bases from V and 5 bases from J, leaving 17 bases between. Germline V lookup: CDR1 SGHRS, CDR2 YFSETQ. This CDR3 has 15 residues.

CDR3 nucleotides: TGTGCCTGGAGTGGAGGCAGGGGTCACGAGCAGTACTTC. This encodes CAWSGGRGHEQYF. The chain is built from TRBV30 and TRBJ2-7, with D tentatively TRBD1 (6 bases). CDR1 is GTSNPN and CDR2 is SVGIG in the germline V gene (reference sequence). V lost 1 base to trimming and J lost 5 bases, with 12 bases between them. The CDR3 length is 13 residues.

Here the CDR3 reads CASSQGRGISTDTQYF. The CDR3 DNA reads as TGCGCCAGCAGCCAAGGCCGGGGGATTAGCACAGATACGCAGTATTTT. The chain uses TRBV4-1 and TRBJ2-3; tentative D call: TRBD2 (6 bases). This CDR3 has 16 amino acids. V was trimmed by 1 base and J by 0 bases, leaving 11 bases between them. Germline CDR1 reads MGHRA; CDR2 reads YSYEKL.

J is TRBJ1-3 and V is TRBV5-4; 7 nucleotides match TRBD1. Germline CDR1 SGHNT, CDR2 YYREEE (reference sequence). The V and J ends lost 0 bases and 1 base, in that order; junction bases with no gene match: 1. This CDR3 has 15 residues. The CDR3 region is CASSLAGGSGNTIYF. DNA of the CDR3: TGTGCCAGCAGCTTGGCAGGGGGGTCTGGAAACACCATATATTTT.

This chain uses TRBV11-2 with TRBJ1-2; D is perhaps TRBD1 (6 bases). The CDR3 consists of 16 residues. Germline CDR1 and CDR2: SGHAT and FQNNGV. The V gene lost 5 bases and the J gene lost 0 bases, with 16 bases spanning the gap. CDR3 protein: CASSPIRGHPNYGYTF. The CDR3 DNA is TGTGCCAGCAGCCCCATTCGGGGACACCCTAACTATGGCTACACCTTC.

The chain has TRBV5-4 and TRBJ2-3, with D perhaps matching TRBD2 (5 bases). V shed 1 base and J shed 3 bases, with 6 bases lying between them. The CDR3 length is 13 residues. The germline gives CDR1 SGHNT, CDR2 YYREEE (reference sequence). The DNA for the CDR3 is TGTGCCAGCAGCTTGAGGGAGACAGATACGCAGTATTTT. This translates into CASSLRETDTQYF.

This chain joins TRBV5-4 and TRBJ2-3; 12 bases are a match to TRBD2. Germline V gene sequence: CDR1 SGHNT, CDR2 YYREEE (reference sequence). V lost 4 bases, J lost 2 bases, and 2 bases stayed unmatched. CDR3 length equals 15 residues. The CDR3 sequence: CASSLAGGFTDTQYF. CDR3 DNA sequence: TGTGCCAGCAGCCTAGCGGGGGGGTTCACAGATACGCAGTATTTT.

The J gene is TRBJ1-5, the V gene TRBV7-3; no definite D call. The CDR3 totals 13 residues. Per the germline V gene, CDR1 is SGHTA and CDR2 is FQGTGA. Trimming removed 3 bases from V and 5 bases from J, with 8 bases in between. The CDR3 here is CASSFRMDQPQHF. CDR3 DNA: TGTGCCAGCAGCTTCAGGATGGATCAGCCCCAGCATTTT.

The chain joins TRBV7-9 to TRBJ1-6; 11 bases align to TRBD1. The CDR3 contains 17 residues. J gave up 8 bases and V 4 bases, and 10 bases lay outside the gene matches. Germline V CDR1 and CDR2: SEHNR, FQNEAQ (reference sequence). CDR3 sequence reads: CASSSIAGTGGYSPLHF. The CDR3, as DNA: TGTGCCAGCAGCTCGATTGCCGGGACAGGGGGATATTCACCCCTCCACTTT. The full variable domain, in which reference TRBV7-9 and TRBJ1-6 provide the parts outside the CDR3, is DTGVSQNPRHKITKRGQNVTFRCDPISEHNRLYWYRQTLGQGPEFLTYFQNEAQLEKSRLLSDRFSAERPKGSFSTLEIQRTEQGDSAMYLCASSSIAGTGGYSPLHFGNGTRLTVT.

J is TRBJ1-2 and V is TRBV5-4, with a tentative D call TRBD1 (5 bases). The germline V and J ends were trimmed by 0 bases and 8 bases, with 20 bases remaining between them. Germline-derived CDR1 and CDR2 are SGHNT and YYREEE (reference sequence). The CDR3 runs 16 residues. The CDR3 protein is CASSLAGQGIVGGYTF. The CDR3 DNA follows: TGTGCCAGCAGCTTGGCCGGGCAGGGAATCGTCGGCGGCTACACCTTC.

This chain links TRBV6-6 with TRBJ2-7; TRBD1 might be the D (5 bases). V shed 4 bases and J shed 4 bases, with 11 bases lying between them. Per the germline V gene, CDR1 is MNHNY and CDR2 is SVGAGI (reference sequence). CDR3 length: 13 amino acids. The CDR3 sequence is CASSSSDKYEQYF. Here the CDR3 DNA reads TGTGCCAGCAGTTCCTCGGACAAGTACGAGCAGTACTTC.

The chain employs TRBV7-8 and TRBJ2-7, with 14 positions matching TRBD2. Losses at the gene ends were 0 bases for V and 4 bases for J; bases not matched to a gene: 8. This CDR3 has 18 residues. The V gene's germline CDR1 is SGHVS and CDR2 FQNEAQ. CDR3 in DNA: TGTGCCAGCAGCTTAGCCCTGGGGACTAGCGGGAGATTGTACGAGCAGTACTTC. It specifies CASSLALGTSGRLYEQYF.

The table lists this clone with a few counts. This chain connects TRBV7-8 to TRBJ2-1; tentatively, D is TRBD1 (6 bases). V dropped 4 bases and J dropped 1 base, with 11 bases sitting between them. Germline values: CDR1 SGHVS, CDR2 FQNEAQ. The CDR3 extends over 15 amino acids. CDR3 bases: TGTGCCAGCAGCTCACAGGGTTTGTCCTACAATGAGCAGTTCTTC. Amino acids: CASSSQGLSYNEQFF.

The V call is TRBV7-2, the J call TRBJ2-4, with TRBD1 matching over 7 bases. The V gene's germline CDR1 is SGHTA and CDR2 FQGNSA. The CDR3 runs 13 residues. Trimming at V came to 5 bases and at J to 9 bases, leaving 7 bases not matched to a gene. CDR3 amino acids: CASSERQGLIQYF. CDR3 in DNA: TGTGCCAGCAGCGAAAGACAGGGCCTCATTCAGTACTTC.

The chain uses TRBV6-5 and TRBJ1-1, with unresolved D. The V gene lost 0 bases and the J gene lost 6 bases, with 14 bases spanning the gap. Per the germline V gene, CDR1 is MNHEY and CDR2 is SVGAGI. The CDR3 covers 15 residues. The DNA of the CDR3 is TGTGCCAGCAGTTACTCGCGTTCCCAATTGGCTGAAGCTTTCTTT. Translating gives CASSYSRSQLAEAFF.

This chain links TRBV5-1 with TRBJ2-1, with TRBD1 identical over 9 bases. CDR1 and CDR2 (germline): SGHRS, YFSETQ. The V gene end was trimmed by 2 bases and the J gene end by 6 bases; junction bases not matched to a gene: 6. The CDR3 is 15 amino acids. The DNA of the CDR3 is TGCGCCAGCAGCTTCGCAGGACAGGGGTCCAATGAGCAGTTCTTC. This codes for CASSFAGQGSNEQFF.

This clone showed up just once. This chain links TRBV27 with TRBJ2-2; 9 bases map to TRBD2. With V trimmed by 5 bases and J by 3 bases, 13 bases remained unmatched. From germline, CDR1 is MNHEY and CDR2 SMNVEV (reference sequence). The CDR3 has 18 amino acids. The CDR3 reads CASSPSSLLAGYTGELFF. CDR3 in DNA: TGTGCCAGCAGTCCCTCCTCCCTCCTAGCGGGATACACCGGGGAGCTGTTTTTT.

V and J are TRBV6-5 and TRBJ2-7, with a possible D match to TRBD2 (5 bases). Germline values: CDR1 MNHEY, CDR2 SVGAGI. The CDR3 loop spans 12 amino acids. V lost 2 bases to trimming and J lost 4 bases, with 6 bases between them. The DNA of the CDR3 is TGTGCCAGCAGTTACGAGGGTTACGAGCAGTACTTC. The encoded protein is CASSYEGYEQYF.

This rearrangement joins TRBV5-4 to TRBJ1-5; possible D gene TRBD1, 6 bases. This CDR3 comprises 14 residues. Germline V gene sequence: CDR1 SGHNT, CDR2 YYREEE (reference sequence). V was trimmed by 4 bases and J by 11 bases, leaving 19 bases between them. The CDR3 protein is CASSRSPGDEAQHF. CDR3 DNA sequence: TGTGCCAGCAGCCGATCGCCAGGGGACGAAGCCCAGCATTTT.

The chain carries TRBV5-6 and TRBJ1-1, with a weak D call TRBD1 (5 bases). The CDR3 runs 16 residues. Germline CDR1 and CDR2: SGHDT and YYEEEE. The V end lost 0 bases, the J end lost 5 bases, and 17 bases lay between the germline ends. CDR3 loop: CASSLVGRGLGTEAFF. The DNA for the CDR3 is TGTGCCAGCAGCTTGGTAGGTAGGGGCCTGGGGACTGAAGCTTTCTTT.